This T cell receptor beta chain was captured in a study of identical twins. TCRdb used MiXCR to reprocess the 5' RACE reads, holding one entry per CDR3 protein. The top ten hold 2.5% to 3.5% of the sample, which has hundreds of thousands of distinct CDR3 sequences, about 24% seen once. CDR3 length: 16 residues. Germline CDR1 and CDR2: SGHVS and FQNEAQ. V gave up 0 bases and J gave up 6 bases, with 17 bases separating them. This sample also appeared in a second study, on T cells expressing NK-cell markers.

The sequence was obtained from a woman aged 18 to 35 in good health. The rearrangement uses TRBV7-8 and TRBJ1-2, with a weak D call TRBD1 (5 bases). Material: CD4+ T cells sorted from blood. DNA for the CDR3: TGTGCCAGCAGCTTAGCATCGCGGCAGGGTCTGGATGGCTACACCTTC. Translated: CASSLASRQGLDGYTF.